Listed here are 24 T cell receptor beta chains from one sample, sequenced in a study of CXCR3-negative and CXCR3-positive naive CD8 T cells. Antigens for these TCRs are unknown. The study made its TRB cDNA libraries by 5' RACE, adding UMI labels. From the 5' RACE reads, TCRdb lists one entry per CDR3 protein and no DNA. Listed are 50,000 to 65,000 distinct CDR3 sequences; roughly 0.8% falls within the top ten. Whole-study findings and limits: Naive cells positive for CXCR3 carried more hydrophobic TRB CDR3s than CXCR3-negative ones.

The specimen sequenced was naive CXCR3+ CD8+ T cells from blood. As to subset: CD45RO-CCR7+CD27+CD95- naive CD8+ T cells expressing CXCR3 (TNR3+). Receptors were obtained from a human donor in good health. Some clones in this sample may be carry-over from other donors' samples.

The chain uses TRBV20-1 and TRBJ1-2; as DNA is missing, the TRBD1 call by TCRdb cannot be tested. Germline lookup yields CDR1 DFQATT and CDR2 SNEGSKA (reference sequence). The CDR3 has 16 amino acids. Here the CDR3 reads CSARLVLTGESNGYTF.

The CDR3 spells CSVEGGSVEAFF. V usage is TRBV29-1 and J usage is TRBJ1-1; the D call of TRBD1 rests on TCRdb alone, since no DNA is present to check it. This CDR3 spans 12 amino acids. Germline V gene lookup returns CDR1 SQVTM and CDR2 ANQGSEA.

The chain is built from TRBV28 and TRBJ2-2; TCRdb returns TRBD2, unconfirmable since there is no DNA. The CDR3 covers 15 residues. Germline V gives CDR1 MDHEN, CDR2 SYDVKM. This CDR3 reads CASSFVLAGTGELFF.

The genes are TRBV12-3 or TRBV12-4 and TRBJ2-1. This CDR3 has 14 residues. This CDR3 reads CASINPLTSNEQFF.

The rearrangement links TRBV12-3 or TRBV12-4 to TRBJ2-3; TCRdb returns TRBD1, unconfirmable since there is no DNA. The CDR3 is 15 amino acids. The CDR3 protein is CASSFPGGAPDTQYF.

V gene TRBV4-3 combines with J gene TRBJ1-1; TCRdb outputs TRBD1, but without DNA this stays unchecked. Looked up from germline, CDR1 is LGHNA and CDR2 is YSLEER. The CDR3 is 16 residues long. The CDR3 loop reads CASSQDRAAGGSEAFF.

The CDR3 region is CASSYKQGVAYGYTF. This rearrangement joins TRBV7-8 to TRBJ1-2; no DNA is available, so the TRBD1 call from TCRdb remains unchecked. Per the germline V gene, CDR1 is SGHVS and CDR2 is FQNEAQ. The length of the CDR3 is 15 residues.

The CDR3 sequence: CASTGAESSYEQYF. V and J are TRBV9 and TRBJ2-7. The CDR3 covers 14 residues. Germline CDR1 is SGDLS and CDR2 is YYNGEE. Filled out from reference TRBV9 and TRBJ2-7, the complete variable domain reads DSGVTQTPKHLITATGQRVTLRCSPRSGDLSVYWYQQSLDQGLQFLIQYYNGEERAKGNILERFSAQQFPDLHSELNLSSLELGDSALYFCASTGAESSYEQYFGPGTRLTVT.

CDR3 region: CASSETGAYEQYF. J is TRBJ2-7 and V is TRBV28; TCRdb's D gene call, TRBD1, goes unchecked for lack of DNA. The CDR3 has 13 residues. CDR1 MDHEN and CDR2 SYDVKM come from the germline V gene.

The gene calls are TRBV12-3 or TRBV12-4 and TRBJ2-7. The CDR3 sequence is 13 residues long. CDR3 in amino acids: CASRALATYEQYF.

The chain employs TRBV14 and TRBJ2-1; the D call of TRBD2 rests on TCRdb alone, since no DNA is present to check it. CDR3 length: 14 residues. Germline CDR1 SGHDN, CDR2 FVKESK. CDR3 loop: CASSRLAEHNEQFF.

This chain connects TRBV2 to TRBJ2-1; without DNA, the TCRdb call of TRBD1 cannot be checked. The germline V gene has CDR1 SNHLY and CDR2 FYNNEI. The CDR3 totals 12 residues. CDR3 in amino acids: CAIRRQGNEQFF.

This chain links TRBV3-1 with TRBJ2-1; checking the TCRdb D call of TRBD1 is not possible without DNA. The CDR3 is 15 residues long. Per germline, CDR1 LGHDT and CDR2 YNNKEL (reference sequence). CDR3 in amino acids: CASSPYPGGRNEQFF.

This chain links TRBV5-5 with TRBJ2-5; TCRdb's assignment of TRBD1 cannot be checked, as there is no DNA. The CDR3 has 14 residues. Germline CDR1 reads SGHKS; CDR2 reads YYEKEE (reference sequence). CDR3: CASSPETGFLTQYF.

J is TRBJ1-4 and V is TRBV29-1; TCRdb gives TRBD1 as the D gene, but with no DNA this cannot be confirmed. Germline V CDR1 and CDR2: SQVTM, ANQGSEA. The CDR3 covers 13 residues. The CDR3 region is CSARTGMGEKLFF.

The CDR3 loop is CASSVSSGAQETQYF. This chain connects TRBV12-3 or TRBV12-4 to TRBJ2-5; with no DNA, the TCRdb D assignment of TRBD2 cannot be verified. The CDR3 totals 15 residues.

The rearrangement joins TRBV25-1 to TRBJ2-7; TCRdb's D gene call, TRBD1, goes unchecked for lack of DNA. Germline V gene sequence: CDR1 MGHDK, CDR2 SYGVNS. The CDR3 length is 14 residues. The chain's CDR3 is CASSDGTGAYEQYF.

CDR3 in amino acids: CASRGTDTDTQYF. The V call is TRBV6-1, the J call TRBJ2-3; the D call of TRBD1 rests on TCRdb alone, since no DNA is present to check it. CDR1 is MNHNS and CDR2 is SASEGT in the germline V gene. This CDR3 region has 13 residues.

J is TRBJ1-2 and V is TRBV6-6; TCRdb returns TRBD1, unconfirmable since there is no DNA. This CDR3 has 13 residues. Germline CDR1 is MNHNY and CDR2 is SVGAGI (reference sequence). CDR3 loop: CASSSGLGYGYTF.

The V gene is TRBV2, the J gene TRBJ2-7; the D call from TCRdb, TRBD1, cannot be confirmed without DNA. Germline loops: CDR1 SNHLY, CDR2 FYNNEI. The CDR3 runs 13 residues. CDR3 residues: CASSTGTGYEQYF.

This chain links TRBV10-3 with TRBJ2-3; the D call of TRBD2 rests on TCRdb alone, since no DNA is present to check it. This CDR3 has 12 residues. Germline CDR1 ENHRY, CDR2 SYGVKD. This CDR3 is CAVRTTSDTQYF.

The rearrangement links TRBV21-1 to TRBJ2-5; without DNA, the TCRdb call of TRBD1 cannot be checked. TRBV21-1 counts as a pseudogene. The CDR3 runs to 16 residues. The CDR3 loop is CASRIRDRGPGETQYF.

The gene calls are TRBV7-2 and TRBJ2-5. From germline, CDR1 is SGHTA and CDR2 FQGNSA. This CDR3 is 12 amino acids long. The chain's CDR3 is CASSLVLETQYF.

The V gene is TRBV4-2, the J gene TRBJ2-5; there is no DNA to check the TCRdb D call of TRBD1. This CDR3 comprises 16 residues. The germline gives CDR1 LGHNA, CDR2 YNFKEQ. The CDR3 protein is CASSQDRGGRWETQYF.